Below are 12 T cell receptor beta chains sequenced from a single sample in a study of molecular identifiers for immune sequencing clone quantification. Each CDR3 protein gets one entry after TCRdb re-called the PCR reads with MiXCR. This table holds under 800,000 distinct CDR3 sequences, over 25% found once. Sequencing used naive CD8+ T cells from blood, with Jurkat cell RNA spiked in. Noted subset: FACS-sorted CD8+CD4-CCR7+CD45RA+ naive T cells. The source is a human donor in good health. Some libraries in this study had Jurkat cell RNA spiked in.

V usage is TRBV10-1 and J usage is TRBJ1-1; TRBD1 might be the D (5 bases). From germline, CDR1 is WNHNN and CDR2 SYGVQD (reference sequence). The length of the CDR3 is 13 residues. V lost 6 bases to trimming and J lost 11 bases, with 19 bases between them. Written as DNA, the CDR3 is TGCGCCAGCAGATTAGGACGGGGGACTGCCGCTTTCTTT. It yields the protein CASRLGRGTAAFF.

The chain couples TRBV7-9 to TRBJ1-1, with TRBD1 as a possible D gene (6 bases). The CDR3 length is 19 residues. The V end was cut by 4 bases, the J end by 1 base, with 25 bases between. The V gene's germline CDR1 is SEHNR and CDR2 FQNEAQ (reference sequence). Here the CDR3 reads CASSSRLWQGMVGNTEAFF. The CDR3 DNA is TGTGCCAGCAGCTCCAGACTCTGGCAGGGGATGGTAGGGAACACTGAAGCTTTCTTT. The full variable domain, its missing parts supplied by reference TRBV7-9 and TRBJ1-1, is DTGVSQNPRHKITKRGQNVTFRCDPISEHNRLYWYRQTLGQGPEFLTYFQNEAQLEKSRLLSDRFSAERPKGSFSTLEIQRTEQGDSAMYLCASSSRLWQGMVGNTEAFFGQGTRLTVV.

Ten or more counts support this clonotype. This chain links TRBV4-3 with TRBJ1-3; maybe TRBD1 (6 bases). Germline values: CDR1 LGHNA, CDR2 YSLEER. The CDR3 runs to 17 residues. V was trimmed by 0 bases and J by 0 bases, leaving 12 bases between them. CDR3 loop: CASSQDRTDLSGNTIYF. The DNA for the CDR3 is TGCGCCAGCAGCCAAGACCGGACAGACCTCTCTGGAAACACCATATATTTT.

The chain carries TRBV3-1 and TRBJ2-2; D is tentatively TRBD1 or TRBD2 (5 bases each). V was cut by 4 bases and J by 5 bases, with 17 bases left in between. Germline CDR1 and CDR2: LGHDT and YNNKEL (reference sequence). The CDR3 loop spans 16 amino acids. In nucleotides, the CDR3 is TGTGCCAGCAGCCCGGCACCGGGGCATATAACCGGGGAGCTGTTTTTT. It translates to CASSPAPGHITGELFF.

The chain couples TRBV4-3 to TRBJ2-7; D is undetermined. The CDR3 is 14 amino acids. The V end lost 0 bases, the J end lost 3 bases, and 9 bases lay between the germline ends. Germline V gives CDR1 LGHNA, CDR2 YSLEER. CDR3 region: CASSQDWQGYEQYF. The CDR3 bases are TGCGCCAGCAGCCAAGATTGGCAAGGCTACGAGCAGTACTTC.

Notes on this clonotype: A much larger clone is a single base away; this may be a read error. This chain connects TRBV5-5 to TRBJ2-6; 7 bases are shared with TRBD1. There are 17 residues in the CDR3. V shed 0 bases and J 5 bases; nucleotides not matched to a gene: 8. Germline assignment: CDR1 SGHKS and CDR2 YYEKEE (reference sequence). In DNA form, the CDR3 reads TGTGCCAGCAGCTTGGGACAGGGCCCTCTGTGGGCCAACGTCCTGACTTTC. Translation: CASSLGQGPLWANVLTF.

This clonotype showed up just a few times. The rearrangement links TRBV7-9 to TRBJ2-1; TRBD1 matches 9 bases. Germline V gene data show CDR1 as SEHNR and CDR2 as FQNEAQ (reference sequence). V shed 5 bases and J 5 bases; nucleotides not matched to a gene: 4. CDR3 length: 14 amino acids. The CDR3 sequence: CASSKDRGNNEQFF. In nucleotides, the CDR3 is TGTGCCAGCAGCAAGGACAGGGGCAACAATGAGCAGTTCTTC.

Of note for this clonotype: This may arise from a read error, as a much more abundant clone is one base away. J is TRBJ2-7 and V is TRBV10-3; 7 bases are a match to TRBD1. This CDR3 has 15 amino acids. The germline V gene encodes CDR1 ENHRY and CDR2 SYGVKD. The DNA for the CDR3 is TGTGCCATCAGTGAGTCACAGGGGCCCTCCCACGAGCAGTACTTC. It translates to CAISESQGPSHEQYF.

J is TRBJ2-5 and V is TRBV18; either TRBD1 or TRBD2 may supply D (5 bases each). Trimming took 6 bases from V and 4 from J, leaving 6 bases between them. In germline, CDR1 is KGHSH, CDR2 LQKENI. This CDR3 spans 11 amino acids. CDR3 region: CASSGRETQYF. DNA for the CDR3: TGTGCCAGCTCGGGACGAGAGACCCAGTACTTC.

This clonotype has more than one count but fewer than ten. The chain carries TRBV4-1 and TRBJ2-7; TRBD1 agrees at 9 bases. Per the germline V gene, CDR1 is MGHRA and CDR2 is YSYEKL. CDR3 length: 14 amino acids. V lost 7 bases and J lost 4; bases outside the gene matches: 8. The DNA of the CDR3 is TGCGCCAGCACGGCCGGGACAGGGTTGTACGAGCAGTACTTC. Protein sequence: CASTAGTGLYEQYF.

This clonotype was counted many times. The CDR3 is CASSQLEVSGGTYEQYF. Here the CDR3 DNA reads TGCGCCAGCAGCCAATTGGAGGTTAGCGGGGGGACCTACGAGCAGTACTTC. The J gene is TRBJ2-7, the V gene TRBV4-1; 10 bases match TRBD2. With 2 bases clipped from V and 2 bases from J, the junction kept 9 bases outside the gene matches. Germline lookup yields CDR1 MGHRA and CDR2 YSYEKL. The CDR3 runs 17 residues.

Concerning this clonotype: Compared with germline, one end of the junction differs, possibly owing to a read error. The rearrangement uses TRBV25-1 and TRBJ2-2; 8 bases agree with TRBD2. Germline CDR1 MGHDK, CDR2 SYGVNS. This CDR3 is 15 amino acids long. DNA of the CDR3: TGTGCCAGCAGTGTCGGGAGGGCCAACACCGGGGAGCTGTGTTTT. This gives the protein CASSVGRANTGELCF.